This T cell receptor (beta chain) originates from a study of T-cell memory formation after mild COVID-19. Study background: Among the donors, TCR clusters were largely specific to each donor. General study findings and limits: Most CD4+ clones that shrank were in CM and EM, while CD8+ ones turned up in EMRA. Memory from before infection featured some responding clones, which suggests cross-reactive memory joined.

V gave up 5 bases and J gave up 2 bases; unmatched junction bases: 6. The CDR3 consists of 15 residues. From germline, CDR1 is DFQATT and CDR2 SNEGSKA (reference sequence). From 5'RACE with constant-segment primers came TCR alpha and TCR beta cDNA libraries that carried sample barcodes and UMIs. TCRdb independently ran MiXCR on the 5' RACE reads; one entry per CDR3 protein. The sample has roughly 550,000 distinct CDR3 sequences, roughly 22% seen once; the top ten hold roughly an eighth. This clonotype was seen only a few times. Its target is not known. This receptor was obtained from an adult woman who had mild COVID-19 (a few samples of this study predate the infection). Cell type and time point are not known. This chain links TRBV20-1 with TRBJ1-4; 9 bases fit TRBD1. The sample consisted of PBMCs or a T cell subset sorted from them (not recorded which). The CDR3 here is CSAQQGASTNEKLFF. The CDR3 DNA reads TGCAGTGCTCAACAGGGGGCAAGTACTAATGAAAAACTGTTTTTT.